The entry below gives a single TCR beta chain sequence along with its context. What it binds is not known. The data stem from a study of cytomegalovirus exposure and HLA in healthy donors. Study conclusions and caveats: Another analysis was done later, and it associated roughly 15,000 TCR beta sequences with HLA alleles at 0.05 false discovery rate. Available immune exposure information was restricted to CMV serostatus only. More than 150 TCR beta chains were listed as cytomegalovirus-associated. Productive status was seen about 87% or about 30% of the time for most TCR beta V segments in an earlier analysis.

PCR used 60 Vbeta primers and 13 Jbeta primers. Sequencing was performed with immunoSEQ multiplex PCR; in TCRdb, only in-frame clones are kept and a portion is missing. This sample has 90,000 to 100,000 clones, with 76% found just once. The CDR3 runs to 15 residues. Germline CDR1 MDHEN, CDR2 SYDVKM. V usage is TRBV28 and J usage is TRBJ2-2, with 8 bases lining up with TRBD2. The receptor comes from a man aged 35-49 years in good health and CMV-seronegative. Sequencing was performed on PBMCs. CDR3 region: CACRVLAENTGELFF. The CDR3 DNA follows: TGTGCTTGCCGGGTACTAGCGGAGAACACCGGGGAGCTGTTTTTT.